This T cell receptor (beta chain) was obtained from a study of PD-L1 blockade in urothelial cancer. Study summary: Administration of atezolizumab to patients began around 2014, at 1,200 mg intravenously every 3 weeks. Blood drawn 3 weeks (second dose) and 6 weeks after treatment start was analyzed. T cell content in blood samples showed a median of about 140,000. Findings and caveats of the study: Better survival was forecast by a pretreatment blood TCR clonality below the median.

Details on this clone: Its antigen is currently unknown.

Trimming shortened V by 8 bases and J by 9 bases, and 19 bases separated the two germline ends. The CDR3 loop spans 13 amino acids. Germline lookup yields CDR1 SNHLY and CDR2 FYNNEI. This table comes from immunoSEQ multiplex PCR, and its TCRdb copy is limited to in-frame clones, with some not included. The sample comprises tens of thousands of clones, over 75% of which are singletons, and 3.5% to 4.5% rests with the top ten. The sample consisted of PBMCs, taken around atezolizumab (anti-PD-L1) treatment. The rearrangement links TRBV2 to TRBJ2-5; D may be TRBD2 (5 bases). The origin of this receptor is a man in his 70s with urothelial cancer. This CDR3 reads CASLGLGRGPQYF. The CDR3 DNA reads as TGTGCCAGCTTGGGCTTGGGTCGCGGGCCCCAGTACTTC.